The present T cell receptor beta chain was sequenced within a study of patients and donors after allogeneic stem cell transplantation. This clonotype occurred many times. TCRdb re-called the RT-PCR reads through MiXCR, storing one row per CDR3 protein. The data show about 87,000 distinct CDR3 sequences, less than 5% seen once. The sequenced material came from blood, either unsorted or a sorted T cell fraction (not recorded which). The origin of this receptor is a human donor who was either an allogeneic HSCT recipient or a stem cell or donor lymphocyte infusion donor (not recorded which). It is not recorded whose cells these are; they may come from a transplant donor.

CDR3 in DNA: TGTGCCAGCAGCTCAGTTGGAGGCAATCAGCCCCAGCATTTT. Residues: CASSSVGGNQPQHF. This sequence joins TRBV7-9 and TRBJ1-5; D is undetermined. The V end lost 4 bases, the J end lost 2 bases, and 9 bases lay between the germline ends. The germline CDR1 and CDR2 sequences are SEHNR and FQNEAQ (reference sequence). This CDR3 contains 14 residues.